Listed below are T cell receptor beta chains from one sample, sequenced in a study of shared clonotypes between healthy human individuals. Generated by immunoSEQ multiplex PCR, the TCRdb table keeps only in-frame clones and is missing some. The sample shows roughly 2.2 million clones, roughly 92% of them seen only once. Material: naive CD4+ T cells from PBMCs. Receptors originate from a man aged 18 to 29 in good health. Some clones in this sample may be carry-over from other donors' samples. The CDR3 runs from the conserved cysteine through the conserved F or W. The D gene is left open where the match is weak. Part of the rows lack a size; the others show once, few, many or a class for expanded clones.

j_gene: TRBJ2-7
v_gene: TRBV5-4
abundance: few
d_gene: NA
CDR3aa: CASSLVASGPHYEQYF
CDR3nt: TGTGCCAGCAGCTTGGTCGCCTCAGGGCCCCATTACGAGCAGTACTTC

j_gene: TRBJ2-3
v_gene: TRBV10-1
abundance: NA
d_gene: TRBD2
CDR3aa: CASSDRGRTPDTQYF
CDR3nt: TGCGCCAGCAGTGACCGCGGGAGAACCCCAGATACGCAGTATTTT

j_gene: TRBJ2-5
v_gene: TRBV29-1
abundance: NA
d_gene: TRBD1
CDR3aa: CSVGEGARETQYF
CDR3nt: TGCAGCGTTGGTGAGGGGGCGAGGGAGACCCAGTACTTC

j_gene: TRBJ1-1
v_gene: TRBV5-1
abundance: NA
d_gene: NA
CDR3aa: CASSLTNMDTEAFF
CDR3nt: TGCGCCAGCAGCTTGACCAACATGGACACTGAAGCTTTCTTT

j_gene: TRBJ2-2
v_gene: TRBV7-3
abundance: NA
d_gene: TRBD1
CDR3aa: CASSSARGGRVDTGELFF
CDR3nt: TGTGCCAGCAGCTCCGCCCGAGGGGGCCGGGTGGACACCGGGGAGCTGTTTTTT

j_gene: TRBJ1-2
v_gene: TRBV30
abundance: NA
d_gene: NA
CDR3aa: CAWRRAGPYGYTF
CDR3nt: TGTGCCTGGAGGAGGGCAGGGCCTTATGGCTACACCTTC

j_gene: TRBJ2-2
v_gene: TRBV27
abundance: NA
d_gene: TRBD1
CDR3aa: CASKPQGAKDTGELFF
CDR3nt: TGTGCCAGCAAACCCCAGGGGGCGAAGGACACCGGGGAGCTGTTTTTT

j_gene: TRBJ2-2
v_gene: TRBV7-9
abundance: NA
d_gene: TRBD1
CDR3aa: CASSYIRGFAGELFF
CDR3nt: TGTGCCAGCAGCTACATCAGGGGGTTCGCCGGGGAGCTGTTTTTT

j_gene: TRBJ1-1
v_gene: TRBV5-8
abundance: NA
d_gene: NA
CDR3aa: CASSSRGRGTEAFF
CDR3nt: TGTGCCAGCAGCTCCCGGGGGCGGGGAACTGAAGCTTTCTTT

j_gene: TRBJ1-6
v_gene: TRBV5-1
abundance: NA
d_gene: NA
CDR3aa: CASRVGSSDNSPLHF
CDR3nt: TGCGCCAGCAGGGTTGGGAGTTCGGATAATTCACCCCTCCACTTT

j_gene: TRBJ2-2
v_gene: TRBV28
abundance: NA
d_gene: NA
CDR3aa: CASTRRSSANTGELFF
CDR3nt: TGTGCCAGCACCAGAAGAAGTTCAGCGAACACCGGGGAGCTGTTTTTT

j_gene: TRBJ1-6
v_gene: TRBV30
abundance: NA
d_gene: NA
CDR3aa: CASSTGISYNSPLHF
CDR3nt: TGTGCCTCCTCAACAGGCATCTCCTATAATTCACCCCTCCACTTT

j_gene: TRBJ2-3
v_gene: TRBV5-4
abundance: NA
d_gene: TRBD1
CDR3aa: CASSLAPGQAQDTQYF
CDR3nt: TGTGCCAGCAGCTTGGCCCCGGGACAGGCTCAAGATACGCAGTATTTT

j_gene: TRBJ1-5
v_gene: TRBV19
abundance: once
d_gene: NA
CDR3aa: CASNAVRGSNQPQHF
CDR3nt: TGTGCCAGTAACGCGGTGCGAGGGAGCAATCAGCCCCAGCATTTT

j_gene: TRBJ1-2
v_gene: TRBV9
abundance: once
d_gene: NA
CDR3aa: CASSVNRDRGLVTF
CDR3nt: TGTGCCAGCAGCGTAAACCGGGACCGGGGGCTTGTCACCTTC

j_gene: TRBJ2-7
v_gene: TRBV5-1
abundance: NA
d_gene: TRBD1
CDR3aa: CASSLQGADEQYF
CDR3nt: TGCGCCAGCAGCTTGCAGGGGGCCGACGAGCAGTACTTC

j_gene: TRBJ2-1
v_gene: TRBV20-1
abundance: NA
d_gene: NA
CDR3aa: CSYQGYNEQFF
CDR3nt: TGCAGCTACCAGGGGTACAATGAGCAGTTCTTC

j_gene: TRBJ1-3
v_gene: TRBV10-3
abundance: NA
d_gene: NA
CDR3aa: CAIADTGNTIYF
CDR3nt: TGTGCCATCGCGGACACTGGAAACACCATATATTTT

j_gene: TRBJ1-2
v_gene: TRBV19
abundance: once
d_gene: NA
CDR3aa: CASSIWATDYGYTF
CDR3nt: TGTGCCAGTAGTATATGGGCCACTGATTATGGCTACACCTTC

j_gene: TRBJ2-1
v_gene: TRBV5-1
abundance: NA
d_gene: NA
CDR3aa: CASSLVVGAGSPDEQFF
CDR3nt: TGCGCCAGCAGCTTGGTGGTCGGGGCAGGGTCTCCGGATGAGCAGTTCTTC

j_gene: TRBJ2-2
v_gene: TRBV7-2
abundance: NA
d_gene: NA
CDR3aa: CASSFLNTGELFF
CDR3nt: TGTGCCAGCAGCTTTTTAAACACCGGGGAGCTGTTTTTT

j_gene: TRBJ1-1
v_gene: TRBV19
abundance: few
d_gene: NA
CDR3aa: CASSIVGDTEAFF
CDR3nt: TGTGCCAGTAGTATCGTTGGCGACACTGAAGCTTTCTTT

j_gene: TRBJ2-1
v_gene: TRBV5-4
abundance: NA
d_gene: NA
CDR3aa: CASSRDNEQFF
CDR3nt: TGTGCCAGCAGCCGGGACAATGAGCAGTTCTTC

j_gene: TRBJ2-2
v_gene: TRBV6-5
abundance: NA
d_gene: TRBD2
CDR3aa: CASSYSGGLTGELFF
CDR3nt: TGTGCCAGCAGTTACTCGGGGGGGTTAACCGGGGAGCTGTTTTTT

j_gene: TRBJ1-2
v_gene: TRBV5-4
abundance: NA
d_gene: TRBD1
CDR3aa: CASRPTGTANYGYTF
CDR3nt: TGTGCCAGCAGACCTACCGGGACAGCGAACTATGGCTACACCTTC

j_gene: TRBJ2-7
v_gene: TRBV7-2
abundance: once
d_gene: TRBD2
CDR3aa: CASSPLRLAGGPSYEQYF
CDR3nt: TGTGCCAGCAGCCCCCTCCGACTAGCGGGAGGGCCTTCGTACGAGCAGTACTTC

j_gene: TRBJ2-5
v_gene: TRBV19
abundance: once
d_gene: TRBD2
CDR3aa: CASSHIAGVAQETQYF
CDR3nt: TGTGCCAGTAGTCATATAGCGGGAGTTGCCCAAGAGACCCAGTACTTC

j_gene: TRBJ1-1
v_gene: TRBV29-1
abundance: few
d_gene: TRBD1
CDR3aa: CSVVDPGTATF
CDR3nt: TGCAGCGTTGTGGATCCCGGGACAGCAACCTTT

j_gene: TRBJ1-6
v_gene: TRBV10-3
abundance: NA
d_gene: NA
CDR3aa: CAISEGWAGDNSPLHF
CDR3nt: TGTGCCATCAGTGAGGGGTGGGCAGGGGATAATTCACCCCTCCACTTT

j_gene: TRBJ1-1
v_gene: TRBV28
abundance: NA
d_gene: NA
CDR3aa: CASRSRTWGPGGEAFF
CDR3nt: TGTGCCAGCAGGAGCCGGACGTGGGGGCCGGGGGGGGAAGCTTTCTTT

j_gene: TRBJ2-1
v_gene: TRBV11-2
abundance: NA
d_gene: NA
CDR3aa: CASTRRLSYNEQFF
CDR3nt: TGTGCCAGCACCCGACGGTTGTCCTACAATGAGCAGTTCTTC

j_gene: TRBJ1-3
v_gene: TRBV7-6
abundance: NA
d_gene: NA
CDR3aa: CASSGRGGSGNTIYF
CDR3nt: TGTGCCAGCAGCGGCCGGGGAGGGTCCGGAAACACCATATATTTT

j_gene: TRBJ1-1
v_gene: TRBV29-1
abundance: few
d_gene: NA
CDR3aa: CSVSVDPNTEAFF
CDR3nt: TGCAGCGTTTCAGTGGACCCTAACACTGAAGCTTTCTTT

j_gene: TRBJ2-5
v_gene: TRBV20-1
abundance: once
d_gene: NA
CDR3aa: CSANVRETQYF
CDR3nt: TGCAGTGCCAACGTCCGAGAGACCCAGTACTTC

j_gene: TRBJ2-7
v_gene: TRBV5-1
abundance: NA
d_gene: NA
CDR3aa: CASSLGGPLSYEQYF
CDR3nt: TGCGCCAGCAGCTTGGGGGGCCCACTCTCCTACGAGCAGTACTTC

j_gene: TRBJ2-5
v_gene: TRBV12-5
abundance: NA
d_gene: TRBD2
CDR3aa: CASSGGSGETQYF
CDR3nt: TGTGCTAGTAGCGGGGGGAGCGGAGAGACCCAGTACTTC

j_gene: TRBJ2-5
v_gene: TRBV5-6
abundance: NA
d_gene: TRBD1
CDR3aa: CASSPDRQETQYF
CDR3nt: TGTGCCAGCAGCCCGGACAGGCAAGAGACCCAGTACTTC

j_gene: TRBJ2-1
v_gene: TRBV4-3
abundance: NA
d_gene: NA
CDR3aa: CASSQILTSLSSYNEQFF
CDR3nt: TGCGCCAGCAGCCAGATCCTAACGAGCCTAAGCTCCTACAATGAGCAGTTCTTC

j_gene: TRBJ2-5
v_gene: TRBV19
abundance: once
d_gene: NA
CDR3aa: CASSIARTETQYF
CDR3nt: TGTGCCAGTAGTATAGCCAGGACAGAGACCCAGTACTTC

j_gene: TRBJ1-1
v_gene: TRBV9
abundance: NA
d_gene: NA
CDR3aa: CASSVSGAMNTEAFF
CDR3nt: TGTGCCAGCAGCGTCTCGGGGGCTATGAACACTGAAGCTTTCTTT

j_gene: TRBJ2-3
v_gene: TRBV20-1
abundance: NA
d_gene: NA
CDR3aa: CSARDWVTQYF
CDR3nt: TGCAGTGCTAGAGATTGGGTAACGCAGTATTTT

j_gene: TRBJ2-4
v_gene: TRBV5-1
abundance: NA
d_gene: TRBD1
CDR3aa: CASSLTGQGPSDF
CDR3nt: TGCGCCAGCAGCTTGACGGGACAGGGGCCGTCGGACTTC

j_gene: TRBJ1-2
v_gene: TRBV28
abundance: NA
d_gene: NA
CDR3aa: CASSFRSSGSYGYTF
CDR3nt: TGTGCCAGCAGTTTCCGGTCCTCAGGCAGCTATGGCTACACCTTC

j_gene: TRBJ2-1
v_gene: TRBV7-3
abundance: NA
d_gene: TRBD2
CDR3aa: CASSPEGLAGHSYNEQFF
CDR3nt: TGTGCCAGCAGTCCTGAGGGACTAGCGGGGCACTCCTACAATGAGCAGTTCTTC

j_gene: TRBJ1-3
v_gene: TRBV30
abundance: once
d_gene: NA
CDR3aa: CAWNGQIGSGNTIYF
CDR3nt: TGTGCCTGGAACGGACAGATAGGCTCTGGAAACACCATATATTTT

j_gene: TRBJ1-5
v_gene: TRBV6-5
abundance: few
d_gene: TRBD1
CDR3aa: CASRPTGGHQPQHF
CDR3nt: TGTGCCAGCAGGCCTACAGGGGGCCATCAGCCCCAGCATTTT

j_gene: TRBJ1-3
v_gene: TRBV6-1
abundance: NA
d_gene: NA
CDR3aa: CASSVIIDTIYF
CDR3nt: TGTGCCAGCAGTGTGATTATTGACACCATATATTTT

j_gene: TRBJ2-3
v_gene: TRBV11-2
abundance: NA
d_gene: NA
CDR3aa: CASTLNGVLSTDTQYF
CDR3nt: TGTGCCAGCACCCTAAATGGTGTCCTCAGCACAGATACGCAGTATTTT

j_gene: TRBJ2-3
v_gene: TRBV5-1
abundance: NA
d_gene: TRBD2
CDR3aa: CASSPGTSSSDTQYF
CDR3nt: TGCGCCAGCAGCCCGGGGACTAGCAGCTCAGATACGCAGTATTTT

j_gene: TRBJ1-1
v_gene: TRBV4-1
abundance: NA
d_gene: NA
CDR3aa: CASTEFRGASRTEAFF
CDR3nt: TGCGCCAGCACCGAATTTCGGGGGGCGTCGAGGACTGAAGCTTTCTTT